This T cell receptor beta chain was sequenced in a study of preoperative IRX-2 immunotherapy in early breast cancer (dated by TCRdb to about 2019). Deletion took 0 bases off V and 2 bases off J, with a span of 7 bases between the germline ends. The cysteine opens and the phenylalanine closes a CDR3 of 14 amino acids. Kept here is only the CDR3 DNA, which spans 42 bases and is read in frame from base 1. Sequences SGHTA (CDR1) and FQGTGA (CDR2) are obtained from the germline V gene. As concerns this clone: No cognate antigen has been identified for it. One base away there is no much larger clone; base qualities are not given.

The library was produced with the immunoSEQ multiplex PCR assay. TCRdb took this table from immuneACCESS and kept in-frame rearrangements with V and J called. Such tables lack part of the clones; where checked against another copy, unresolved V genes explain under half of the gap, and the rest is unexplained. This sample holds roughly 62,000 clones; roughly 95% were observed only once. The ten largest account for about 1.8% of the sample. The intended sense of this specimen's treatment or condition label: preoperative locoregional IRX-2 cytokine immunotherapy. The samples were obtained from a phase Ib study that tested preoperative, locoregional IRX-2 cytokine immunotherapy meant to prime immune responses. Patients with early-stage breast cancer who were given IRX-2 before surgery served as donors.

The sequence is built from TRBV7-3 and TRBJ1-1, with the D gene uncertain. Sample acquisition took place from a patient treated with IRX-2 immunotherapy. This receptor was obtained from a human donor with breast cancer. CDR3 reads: CASSLTGGNTEAFF. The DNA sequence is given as TGTGCCAGCAGCTTAACGGGAGGAAACACTGAAGCTTTCTTT. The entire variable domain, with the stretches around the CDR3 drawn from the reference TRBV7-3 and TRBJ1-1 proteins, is GAGVSQTPSNKVTEKGKYVELRCDPISGHTALYWYRQSLGQGPEFLIYFQGTGAADDSGLPNDRFFAVRPEGSVSTLKIQRTERGDSAVYLCASSLTGGNTEAFFGQGTRLTVV.